This T cell receptor beta chain was identified during a study of molecular identifiers for immune sequencing clone quantification. Across the whole study: Five portions were made in replicates from RNA of 20,000 or 100,000 naive CD8 cells, and four underwent sequencing. Study outcomes and limitations: Sizes of clones that are highly expanded could be underestimated (if identical TCR molecules share a barcode). Spiked Jurkat TCR RNA equivalent to one cell reportedly surfaced among roughly 1 million naive cells.

Between about 18,000 and 1,100,000 sorted cells, with 10%, 30% or 50% RNA, yielded naive CD8 libraries. TCRdb fed the PCR reads into MiXCR, producing one record per CDR3 protein. The sample has 70,000 to 95,000 distinct CDR3 sequences, roughly 20% seen once. This clonotype appeared many times. The antigen remains unidentified. Trimming removed 5 bases from V and 5 bases from J, with 12 bases in between. From germline, CDR1 is SGHAT and CDR2 FQNNGV. The CDR3 has 13 amino acids. Specimen: naive CD8+ T cells from blood, with Jurkat cell RNA spiked in. As for subset: FACS-sorted CD8+CD4-CCR7+CD45RA+ naive T cells. The chain combines TRBV11-2 with TRBJ1-1, with D unclear. This TCR derives from a human donor in good health. Some libraries in this study had Jurkat cell RNA spiked in. In DNA form, the CDR3 reads TGTGCCAGCAGCAACCCTACGGGGACTGAAGCTTTCTTT. It translates to CASSNPTGTEAFF.